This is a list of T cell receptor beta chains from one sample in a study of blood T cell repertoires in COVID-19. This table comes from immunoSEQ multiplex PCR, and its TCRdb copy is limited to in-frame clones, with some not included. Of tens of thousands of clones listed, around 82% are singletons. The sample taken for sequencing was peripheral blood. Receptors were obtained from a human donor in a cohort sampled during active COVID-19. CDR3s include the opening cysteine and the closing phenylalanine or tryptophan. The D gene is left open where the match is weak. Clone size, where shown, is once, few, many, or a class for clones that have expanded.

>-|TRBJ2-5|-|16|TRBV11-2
CASSSRSRKSRETQYF
TGTGCCAGCAGCTCCAGATCCAGGAAGTCCCGGGAGACCCAGTACTTC
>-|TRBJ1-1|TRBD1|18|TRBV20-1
CSASGDLDRGWENTEAFF
TGCAGTGCTAGTGGGGACCTGGACAGGGGTTGGGAAAACACTGAAGCTTTCTTT
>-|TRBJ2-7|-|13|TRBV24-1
CATSDGGGYEQYF
TGTGCCACCAGTGATGGGGGCGGCTACGAGCAGTACTTC
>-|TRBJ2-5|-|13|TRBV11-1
CASSLGREETQYF
TGTGCCAGCAGCTTGGGCAGAGAAGAGACCCAGTACTTC
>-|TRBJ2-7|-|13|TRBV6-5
CASSYSASYEQYF
TGTGCCAGCAGTTACTCGGCTTCCTACGAGCAGTACTTC
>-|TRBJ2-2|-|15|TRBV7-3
CASSLAGENTGELFF
TGTGCCAGCAGCTTAGCAGGGGAGAACACCGGGGAGCTGTTTTTT
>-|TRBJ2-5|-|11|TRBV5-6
CASSLGRTQYF
TGTGCCAGCAGCTTGGGCAGAACCCAGTACTTC
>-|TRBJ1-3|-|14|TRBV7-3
CASSPGTPGNTIYF
TGTGCCAGCAGCCCCGGGACTCCAGGAAACACCATATATTTT
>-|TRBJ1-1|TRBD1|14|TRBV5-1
CASSTTGGNTEAFF
TGCGCCAGCAGCACCACAGGGGGTAACACTGAAGCTTTCTTT
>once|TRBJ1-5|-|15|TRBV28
CASSFSPRARQPQHF
TGTGCCAGCAGTTTTAGCCCCAGGGCTCGGCAGCCCCAGCATTTT
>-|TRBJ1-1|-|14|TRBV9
CASSVGGRVTEAFF
TGTGCCAGCAGCGTAGGAGGCAGAGTCACTGAAGCTTTCTTT
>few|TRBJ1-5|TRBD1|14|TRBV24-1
CATSAAGGAQPQHF
TGTGCCACCAGTGCCGCAGGGGGTGCACAGCCCCAGCATTTT
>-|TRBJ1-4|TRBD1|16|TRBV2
CASRDKGQTTNEKLFF
TGTGCCAGCAGAGACAAGGGACAGACAACTAATGAAAAACTGTTTTTT
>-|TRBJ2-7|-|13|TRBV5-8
CASSLFRTDEQYF
TGTGCCAGCAGCTTATTCAGGACAGACGAGCAGTACTTC
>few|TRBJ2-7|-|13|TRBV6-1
CASSELAGYEQYF
TGTGCCAGCAGTGAACTGGCAGGCTACGAGCAGTACTTC
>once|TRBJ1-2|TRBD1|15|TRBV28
CAGSPGQGSPYGYTF
TGTGCCGGATCTCCGGGACAGGGGTCGCCCTATGGCTACACCTTC
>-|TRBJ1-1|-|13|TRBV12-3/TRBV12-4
CASSIRVVTEAFF
TGTGCCAGCAGCATCCGGGTCGTCACTGAAGCTTTCTTT
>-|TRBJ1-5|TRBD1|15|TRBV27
CASSLSRTGGQPQHF
TGTGCCAGCAGTTTATCTCGGACAGGGGGACAGCCCCAGCATTTT
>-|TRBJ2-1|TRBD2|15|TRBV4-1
CASSYRLAGANEQFF
TGCGCCAGCAGCTACCGACTAGCGGGAGCAAACGAGCAGTTCTTC
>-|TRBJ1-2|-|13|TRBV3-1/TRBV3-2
CASSQASTTGYTF
TGTGCCAGCAGCCAAGCATCTACCACTGGCTACACCTTC
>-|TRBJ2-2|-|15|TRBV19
CASSIESDYTGELFF
TGTGCCAGTAGTATAGAGAGCGATTACACCGGGGAGCTGTTTTTT
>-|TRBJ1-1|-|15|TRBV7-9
CASSLSGQRNTEAFF
TGTGCCAGCAGCTTAAGCGGGCAACGGAACACTGAAGCTTTCTTT
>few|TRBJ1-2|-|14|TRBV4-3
CASSQDGEARGYTF
TGCGCCAGCAGCCAAGATGGGGAGGCTCGAGGCTACACCTTC
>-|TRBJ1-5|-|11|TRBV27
CASGLNQPQHF
TGTGCCAGCGGGCTAAATCAGCCCCAGCATTTT
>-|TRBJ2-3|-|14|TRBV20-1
CSASALAGTDTQYF
TGCAGTGCTAGTGCTCTAGCTGGCACAGATACGCAGTATTTT
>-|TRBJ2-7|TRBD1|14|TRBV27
CASSPGDRGHEQYF
TGTGCCAGCAGTCCCGGTGACAGGGGCCACGAGCAGTACTTC
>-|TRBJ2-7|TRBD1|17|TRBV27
CASSAPLSPTGAYEQYF
TGTGCCAGCAGTGCCCCCCTTTCTCCGACAGGGGCCTACGAGCAGTACTTC
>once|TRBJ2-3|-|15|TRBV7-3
CASSLSVRSADTQYF
TGTGCCAGCAGCTTATCGGTCAGGTCTGCAGATACGCAGTATTTT
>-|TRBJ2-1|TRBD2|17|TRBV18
CASSPRGAGDSYNEQFF
TGTGCCAGCTCACCCCGAGGAGCGGGGGACTCCTACAATGAGCAGTTCTTC
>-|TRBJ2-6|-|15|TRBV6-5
CASRPQVSGANVLTF
TGTGCCAGCAGGCCACAGGTCTCTGGGGCCAACGTCCTGACTTTC
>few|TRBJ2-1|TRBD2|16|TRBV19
CASSIPTSPLHNEQFF
TGTGCCAGTAGTATACCGACTAGCCCCCTACACAATGAGCAGTTCTTC
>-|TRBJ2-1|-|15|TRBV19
CASSIRDSYYNEQFF
TGTGCCAGTAGTATAAGGGACTCATACTACAATGAGCAGTTCTTC
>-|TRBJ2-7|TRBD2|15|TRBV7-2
CASSPRLAGTYEQYF
TGTGCCAGCAGCCCCCGATTAGCGGGGACCTACGAGCAGTACTTC
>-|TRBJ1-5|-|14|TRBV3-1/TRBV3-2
CASSQGWGDQPQHF
TGTGCCAGCAGCCAAGGGTGGGGGGATCAGCCCCAGCATTTT
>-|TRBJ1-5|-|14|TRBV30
CAWSAGLGNQPQHF
TGTGCCTGGAGTGCGGGTTTGGGCAATCAGCCCCAGCATTTT
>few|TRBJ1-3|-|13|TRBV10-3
CAIRDTSGNTIYF
TGTGCCATCAGGGACACCTCTGGAAACACCATATATTTT
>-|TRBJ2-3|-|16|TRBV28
CASSLGVAVGTDTQYF
TGTGCCAGCAGTCTCGGGGTAGCGGTTGGGACAGATACGCAGTATTTT
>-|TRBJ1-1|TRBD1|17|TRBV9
CASSVATRTGGNTEAFF
TGTGCCAGCAGCGTAGCTACAAGAACAGGGGGTAACACTGAAGCTTTCTTT
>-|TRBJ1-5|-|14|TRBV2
CASSEDRPNQPQHF
TGTGCCAGCAGTGAAGACAGACCAAATCAGCCCCAGCATTTT
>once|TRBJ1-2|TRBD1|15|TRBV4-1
CASSQRDRGVDGYTF
TGCGCCAGCAGCCAACGGGACAGGGGAGTGGACGGCTACACCTTC
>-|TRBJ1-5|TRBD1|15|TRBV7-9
CASSLVQGGNQPQHF
TGTGCCAGCAGCTTAGTACAGGGGGGCAATCAGCCCCAGCATTTT
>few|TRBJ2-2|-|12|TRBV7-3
CASSTYSGELFF
TGTGCCAGCAGCACCTACTCGGGGGAGCTGTTTTTT
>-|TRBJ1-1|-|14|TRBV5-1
CASSPGHQNTEAFF
TGCGCCAGCAGCCCGGGACACCAGAACACTGAAGCTTTCTTT
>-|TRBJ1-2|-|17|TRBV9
CASSPSPKGVLTYGYTF
TGTGCCAGCAGCCCGTCGCCTAAAGGGGTCCTAACCTATGGCTACACCTTC
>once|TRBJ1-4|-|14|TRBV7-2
CASSPLGAKEKLFF
TGTGCCAGCAGCCCGCTGGGCGCCAAAGAAAAACTGTTTTTT
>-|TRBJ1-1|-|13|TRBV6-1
CASSEQGNTEAFF
TGTGCCAGCAGTGAACAGGGTAACACTGAAGCTTTCTTT
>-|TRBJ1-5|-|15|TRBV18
CASSPRPGAEQPQHF
TGTGCCAGCTCACCACGGCCAGGGGCGGAACAGCCCCAGCATTTT
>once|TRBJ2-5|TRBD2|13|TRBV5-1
CASSFGGGETQYF
TGCGCCAGCAGCTTTGGGGGGGGAGAGACCCAGTACTTC
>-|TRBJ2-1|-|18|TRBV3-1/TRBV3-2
CASSQDPRTVGTYNEQFF
TGTGCCAGCAGCCAAGATCCTCGGACAGTTGGTACCTACAATGAGCAGTTCTTC
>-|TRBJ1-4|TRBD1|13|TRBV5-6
CASGQVAGEKLFF
TGTGCCAGCGGACAGGTTGCAGGTGAAAAACTGTTTTTT
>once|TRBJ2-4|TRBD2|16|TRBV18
CASSPELAGGHNIQYF
TGTGCCAGCTCACCAGAACTAGCGGGAGGACATAACATTCAGTACTTC
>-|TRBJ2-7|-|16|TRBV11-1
CASSSPTSGMRYEQYF
TGTGCCAGCAGCTCCCCCACATCGGGGATGCGCTACGAGCAGTACTTC
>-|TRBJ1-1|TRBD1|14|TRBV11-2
CASSRVITGAEAFF
TGTGCCAGCAGCCGAGTTATTACAGGGGCTGAAGCTTTCTTT